This T cell receptor (beta chain) is from a study of Graves' ophthalmopathy and Graves' hyperthyroidism (dated 2018 in TCRdb). The study in broad terms: Peripheral blood was collected at initial diagnosis, before any treatment. The 90 or so discovery patients were randomly split 7:3 into training and test sets. Once sampling was done, hyperthyroidism patients were given methimazole at a starting dose of 30 mg daily, while ophthalmopathy patients were given high-dose intravenous methylprednisolone. The study used signatures of the TCR beta repertoire to tell Graves' ophthalmopathy apart from Graves' hyperthyroidism and to predict which patients would progress to ophthalmopathy. To explore V-J signatures distinguishing ophthalmopathy from hyperthyroidism, a discovery set of about a hundred patients (about 41 ophthalmopathy, 57 stable hyperthyroidism) was enrolled. In total, 135 blood samples were TCR-sequenced: fewer than 50 ophthalmopathy, some 75 hyperthyroidism and 17 hyperthyroidism-to-ophthalmopathy patients. T-cell repertoires of thyroid tissue and blood were compared in about six hyperthyroidism patients. An independent validation cohort was composed of fewer than 20 hyperthyroidism patients and some 16 patients who later progressed from hyperthyroidism to ophthalmopathy. What the research found in general, with its limitations: In validation, the model predicted ophthalmopathy progression with roughly 68% sensitivity and 72% to 80% specificity; some 13 predicted patients were CT-confirmed with GO in a median of approximately 6.5 months. Among expanded thyroid clonotypes with frequency above 0.001, most also showed up in blood, which suggests that blood repertoires may reflect the thyroid immune response. In cross-validation, the 13-signature model distinguished ophthalmopathy from stable hyperthyroidism with 87.88% sensitivity and 81.08% specificity, while in the test set the corresponding values were approximately 79% and 70%. Sample size was not predetermined statistically, and investigators were not blinded to group allocation.

TCR beta CDR3 regions were amplified from RNA transcripts for repertoire sequencing. The first round was an RT-PCR using HTBI primers with the Qiagen OneStep RT-PCR kit, and this first round was followed by a second-round multiplex PCR, then size selection and purification. Libraries were sequenced on an Illumina HiSeq2000 using paired-end 100 bp reads. On the authors' methods: Reads were processed with SOAPnuke, discarding reads with adapters, uncalled bases, mean Phred below 15, or no exact constant-primer or identifier match. COPE v1.2.5 was used to merge the high-quality paired reads. Clonotypes were defined as unique nucleotide sequences and were aligned to IMGT TRB V, D and J references using MiTCR v1.1. The analysis was limited to V-J combinations with a frequency above 0.0001, which together covered 99% to 99.2% of the repertoires. A TCR clonal expansion and chaos score per V-J combination was defined as the ratio of F50 clonal expansion to chaos observed in the TCRdist matrix. Welch's t-statistics and random forest were used to narrow the features down to 10 to 15 V-J combinations, which were then fed into a naive Bayes classifier. The Morisita-Horn index was used to measure how similar the thyroid and blood repertoires were. Clones were called with MiXCR by TCRdb after fastp trimmed the public reads at Q25, and only in-frame beta chains were retained. Under each unique CDR3 protein, matching rows form one entry showing the most common genes and DNA. These V and J calls derive from TCRdb rather than the authors' analysis. This sample has about 370,000 distinct CDR3 sequences in its table, and about 18% of those were observed once. The biggest ten clones account for 1.6% of the sample.

Ophthalmopathy patients were characterized by moderately to severely active disease, a Clinical Activity Score of at least 3, a NOSPECS grade of at least 4, and a disease duration under 3 months. Patients with other autoimmune diseases, uncontrolled infections, pregnancy or lactation were excluded from the study. Clinical symptoms, serum thyroxine, TRAb, thyroid ultrasound and orbital computed tomography were used for diagnosis. Using Ficoll-Paque density gradient centrifugation, PBMCs were isolated from 8.5 to 10 ml of fresh peripheral blood. Total RNA was extracted with Trizol reagent and quality-checked on an Agilent 2100 Bioanalyzer. This clonotype occurred many times. This clone's antigen is unknown. One base away there is no much larger clone; base qualities are not given. The CDR3 runs 14 residues from the cysteine to the phenylalanine. Of the read, only the CDR3 DNA is kept; its 42 bases are in frame from base 1. V and J are truncated by 6 bases and 5 bases respectively, leaving an intervening sequence of 14 bases.

The sequence joins TRBV12-3 or TRBV12-4 to TRBJ1-5; a weak D assignment points to TRBD1 (6 bases agree). The sample comprised peripheral blood. The receptor was isolated from a woman in her late teens or twenties with Graves' ophthalmopathy. Donor details come from another sample of the same person, matched by shared clones. The bases are TGTGCCAGCAGCTACCGGGACACTTATCAGCCCCAGCATTTT. Translated, it gives CASSYRDTYQPQHF.